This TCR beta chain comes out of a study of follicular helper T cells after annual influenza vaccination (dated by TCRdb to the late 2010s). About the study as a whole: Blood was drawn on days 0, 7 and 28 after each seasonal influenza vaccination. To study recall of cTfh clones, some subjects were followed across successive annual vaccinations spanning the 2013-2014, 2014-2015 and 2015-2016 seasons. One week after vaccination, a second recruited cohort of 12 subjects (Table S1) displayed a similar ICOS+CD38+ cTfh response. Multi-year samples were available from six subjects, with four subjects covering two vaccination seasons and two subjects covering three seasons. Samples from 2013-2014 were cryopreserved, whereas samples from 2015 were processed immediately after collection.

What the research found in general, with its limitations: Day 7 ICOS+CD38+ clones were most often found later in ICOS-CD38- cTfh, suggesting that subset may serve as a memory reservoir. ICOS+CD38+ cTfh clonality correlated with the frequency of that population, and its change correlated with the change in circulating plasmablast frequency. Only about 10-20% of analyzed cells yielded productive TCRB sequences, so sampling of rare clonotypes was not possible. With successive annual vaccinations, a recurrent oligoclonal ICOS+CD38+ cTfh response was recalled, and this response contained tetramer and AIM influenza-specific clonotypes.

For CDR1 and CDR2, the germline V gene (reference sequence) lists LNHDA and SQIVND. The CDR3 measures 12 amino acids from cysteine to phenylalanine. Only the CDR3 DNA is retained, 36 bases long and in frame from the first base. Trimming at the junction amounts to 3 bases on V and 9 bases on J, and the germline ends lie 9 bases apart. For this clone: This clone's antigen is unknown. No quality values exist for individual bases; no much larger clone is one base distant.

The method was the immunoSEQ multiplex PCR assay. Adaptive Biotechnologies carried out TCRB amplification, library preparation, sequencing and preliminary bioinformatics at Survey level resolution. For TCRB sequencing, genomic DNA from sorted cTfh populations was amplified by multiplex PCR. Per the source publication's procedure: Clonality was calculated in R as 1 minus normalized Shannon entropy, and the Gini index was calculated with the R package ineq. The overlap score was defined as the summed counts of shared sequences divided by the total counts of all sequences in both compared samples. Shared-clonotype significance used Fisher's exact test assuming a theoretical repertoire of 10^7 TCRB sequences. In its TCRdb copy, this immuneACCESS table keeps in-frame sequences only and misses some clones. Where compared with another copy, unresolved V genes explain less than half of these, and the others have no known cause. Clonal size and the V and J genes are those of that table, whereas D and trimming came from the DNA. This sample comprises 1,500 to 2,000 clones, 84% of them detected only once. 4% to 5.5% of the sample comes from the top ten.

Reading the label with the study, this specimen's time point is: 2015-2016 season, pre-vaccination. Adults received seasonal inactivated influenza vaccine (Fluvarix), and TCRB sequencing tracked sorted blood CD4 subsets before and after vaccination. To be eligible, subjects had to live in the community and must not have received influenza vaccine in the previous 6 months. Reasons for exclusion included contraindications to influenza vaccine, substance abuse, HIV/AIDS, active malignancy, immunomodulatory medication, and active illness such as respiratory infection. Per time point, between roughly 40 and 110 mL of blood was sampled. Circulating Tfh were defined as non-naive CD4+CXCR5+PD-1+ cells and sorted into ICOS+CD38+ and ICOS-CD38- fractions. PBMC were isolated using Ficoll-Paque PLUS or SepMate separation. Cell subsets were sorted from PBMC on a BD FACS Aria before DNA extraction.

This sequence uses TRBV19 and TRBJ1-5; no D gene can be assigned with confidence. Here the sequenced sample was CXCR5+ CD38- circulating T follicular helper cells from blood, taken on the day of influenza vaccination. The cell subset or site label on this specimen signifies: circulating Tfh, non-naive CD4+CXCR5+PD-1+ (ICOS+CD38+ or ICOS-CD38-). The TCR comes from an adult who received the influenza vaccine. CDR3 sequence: CASSIGERPQHF. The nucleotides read TGTGCCAGTAGTATTGGGGAGCGGCCCCAGCATTTT.